These 11 T cell receptor beta chains came from one sample sequenced in a study of CD8 T cells in Susac syndrome. Random hexamers were used to reverse transcribe an amount of 0.5 to 1 ug RNA. Via MiXCR, TCRdb re-called the immunoSEQ multiplex PCR reads, giving one row per CDR3 protein. The sample lists some 170,000 distinct CDR3 sequences, approximately 94% occurring once. Material: CD4+ T cells from PBMCs. The receptors were gathered from a human donor in good health.

J is TRBJ2-1 and V is TRBV4-3, with D perhaps matching TRBD2 (5 bases). The V end lost 4 bases, the J end lost 8 bases, and 15 bases lay between the germline ends. Per germline, CDR1 LGHNA and CDR2 YSLEER. The CDR3 spans 14 residues. The CDR3 reads CASSLRREVDEQFF. The CDR3, as DNA: TGCGCCAGCAGCCTACGCCGGGAAGTCGATGAGCAGTTCTTC.

The chain has TRBV27 and TRBJ2-1; D tentatively reads TRBD1 or TRBD2 (6 bases each). Trimming cost V 6 bases and J 3 bases, with 12 bases left between them. The CDR3 contains 14 residues. CDR1 is MNHEY and CDR2 is SMNVEV in the germline V gene (reference sequence). The CDR3 is CASSRGQGYNEQFF. CDR3 DNA: TGTGCCAGCAGCCGGGGGCAGGGCTACAATGAGCAGTTCTTC.

This chain uses TRBV30 with TRBJ2-3; D might be TRBD2 (6 bases). V lost 5 bases to trimming and J lost 6 bases, with 18 bases between them. Germline CDR1 and CDR2: GTSNPN and SVGIG (reference sequence). This CDR3 region has 14 residues. The CDR3 coding sequence is TGTGCCTGGCGGAAGGCGGGGTGGGGGGATACGCAGTATTTT. Its translation: CAWRKAGWGDTQYF. The variable domain in full, completed from reference TRBV30 and TRBJ2-3, reads SQTIHQWPATLVQPVGSPLSLECTVEGTSNPNLYWYRQAAGRGLQLLFYSVGIGQISSEVPQNLSASRPQDRQFILSSKKLLLSDSGFYLCAWRKAGWGDTQYFGPGTRLTVL.

The chain combines TRBV20-1 with TRBJ2-1; 14 bases match TRBD2. The CDR3 consists of 15 residues. V lost 6 bases to trimming and J lost 5 bases; unmatched junction nucleotides: 6. Germline V gene lookup returns CDR1 DFQATT and CDR2 SNEGSKA (reference sequence). The CDR3 reads CSATGLAGANNEQFF. CDR3 bases: TGCAGTGCAACGGGACTAGCGGGAGCTAACAATGAGCAGTTCTTC.

This chain uses TRBV12-3 or TRBV12-4 with TRBJ2-5; TRBD2 matches 12 bases. This CDR3 has 15 amino acids. Trimming took 6 bases from V and 2 from J; bases not matched to a gene: 4. DNA of the CDR3: TGTGCCAGCAGGCTAGCGGGAGGGTCGCAAGAGACCCAGTACTTC. Protein sequence: CASRLAGGSQETQYF.

The chain employs TRBV29-1 and TRBJ2-5, with 8 bases matching TRBD1. Germline-derived CDR1 and CDR2 are SQVTM and ANQGSEA. The length of the CDR3 is 13 residues. V dropped 1 base and J dropped 4; count of bases not matched to a gene: 2. The DNA for the CDR3 is TGCAGCGTTGAAGCAGGGGGCCGAGAGACCCAGTACTTC. Protein sequence: CSVEAGGRETQYF.

This clonotype occurred once. The rearrangement uses TRBV9 and TRBJ2-1, with D possibly being TRBD2 (6 bases). The CDR3 covers 13 residues. Trimming took off 4 bases at V and 4 bases at J, with 9 bases between the two ends. CDR1 is SGDLS, CDR2 YYNGEE, per germline. CDR3 nucleotides: TGTGCCAGCAGCTACCGGGGGTACAATGAGCAGTTCTTC. Residues: CASSYRGYNEQFF.

This clonotype appeared a single time. V is TRBV7-2 and J is TRBJ2-1; D possibly uses TRBD1 or TRBD2 (8 bases each). This CDR3 has 14 residues. Germline lookup yields CDR1 SGHTA and CDR2 FQGNSA. Trimming cost V 4 bases and J 9 bases, with 16 bases left between them. As DNA, the CDR3 is TGTGCCAGCAGCTATAGCGGGACAGGCATTGAGCAGTTCTTC. Translation gives CASSYSGTGIEQFF.

This chain joins TRBV20-1 and TRBJ2-6; 11 bases are shared with TRBD2. Germline values: CDR1 DFQATT, CDR2 SNEGSKA (reference sequence). This CDR3 spans 17 amino acids. Trimming at V came to 4 bases and at J to 0 bases, leaving 5 bases not matched to a gene. The CDR3 protein is CSAITSGSLSGANVLTF. DNA for the CDR3: TGCAGTGCTATAACTAGCGGGAGTCTCTCTGGGGCCAACGTCCTGACTTTC.

The gene calls are TRBV20-1 and TRBJ2-7, with 8 bases matching TRBD1. This CDR3 is built from 13 residues. Germline V gene sequence: CDR1 DFQATT, CDR2 SNEGSKA (reference sequence). Trimming removed 5 bases from V and 5 bases from J; junction bases left unmatched: 8. The CDR3 sequence: CSALGQGGHEQYF. CDR3 DNA: TGCAGTGCTCTCGGACAGGGTGGCCACGAGCAGTACTTC.

This sequence joins TRBV29-1 and TRBJ2-7; 11 bases agree with TRBD1. This CDR3 is built from 13 residues. Trimming took 6 bases from V and 3 from J; bases not matched to a gene: 4. Germline V CDR1 and CDR2: SQVTM, ANQGSEA. The CDR3 protein is CSVSGTGGYEQYF. The DNA of the CDR3 is TGCAGCGTCTCCGGGACAGGGGGCTACGAGCAGTACTTC.